A selection of T cell receptor beta chains follows, all from one sample in a study of CD8+ T cells in alopecia areata. Method: immunoSEQ multiplex PCR; TCRdb's copy keeps in-frame clones and lacks some. This sample has almost 250,000 clones, with 67% found just once. The material sequenced was CD4+ T cells sorted from blood, taken at week 0. All receptors derive from a human donor with alopecia areata. Both conserved end residues are part of each CDR3. D genes are given only for firm matches. Size is stated for part of the rows, as once, few or many counts, or as a class when the clone is expanded.

d_gene	v_gene	j_gene	abundance	len	CDR3aa	CDR3nt
.	TRBV18	TRBJ1-1	once	13	CASSPNQQGEAFF	TGTGCCAGCTCACCGAACCAGCAGGGTGAAGCTTTCTTT
.	TRBV4-3	TRBJ1-1	.	18	CASSQEIPQGLMNTEAFF	TGCGCCAGCAGCCAAGAAATCCCGCAGGGCTTGATGAACACTGAAGCTTTCTTT
.	TRBV4-2	TRBJ2-7	.	18	CASSQEPLLASGAYEQYF	TGTGCCAGCAGCCAAGAACCCCTTTTAGCCAGCGGAGCCTACGAGCAGTACTTC
.	TRBV20-1	TRBJ2-5	.	11	CSALGGETQYF	TGCAGTGCCCTCGGGGGAGAGACCCAGTACTTC
.	TRBV10-3	TRBJ1-2	.	13	CAIRQGGENGYTF	TGTGCCATCAGACAGGGAGGAGAAAATGGCTACACCTTC
.	TRBV5-6	TRBJ1-1	few	15	CASSLIRVWNTEAFF	TGTGCCAGCAGCTTGATCCGGGTCTGGAACACTGAAGCTTTCTTT
.	TRBV7-9	TRBJ1-1	.	13	CASSSPWNTEAFF	TGTGCCAGCAGCTCCCCGTGGAACACTGAAGCTTTCTTT
.	TRBV6-5	TRBJ2-3	few	15	CASTQDLTHTDTQYF	TGTGCCAGCACCCAGGACCTCACCCACACAGATACGCAGTATTTT
TRBD1	TRBV15	TRBJ2-3	.	13	CATRTGATDTQYF	TGTGCCACGCGCACAGGGGCCACAGATACGCAGTATTTT
.	TRBV12-5	TRBJ2-7	.	11	CASGLEDEQYF	TGTGCTAGTGGTTTGGAGGACGAGCAGTACTTC
.	TRBV29-1	TRBJ1-5	.	12	CSVGQFGQPQHF	TGCAGCGTTGGCCAATTCGGACAGCCCCAGCATTTT
.	TRBV15	TRBJ2-7	.	12	CATSGAYYEQYF	TGTGCCACCAGCGGTGCTTACTACGAGCAGTACTTC
.	TRBV29-1	TRBJ2-5	.	14	CSVAGPNSYETQYF	TGCAGCGTTGCGGGACCGAACTCCTACGAGACCCAGTACTTC
TRBD1	TRBV10-3	TRBJ2-6	.	17	CAIRGDRGRSGANVLTF	TGTGCCATCAGGGGGGACAGGGGACGCTCTGGGGCCAACGTCCTGACTTTC
TRBD1	TRBV29-1	TRBJ2-5	.	12	CSVMTGEETQYF	TGCAGCGTCATGACAGGGGAAGAGACCCAGTACTTC
TRBD2	TRBV5-1	TRBJ2-5	.	15	CASSSLGGIQETQYF	TGCGCCAGCAGCTCTCTGGGAGGGATTCAAGAGACCCAGTACTTC
.	TRBV5-1	TRBJ2-1	few	12	CASSSRVNEQFF	TGCGCCAGCAGCTCTCGGGTCAATGAGCAGTTCTTC
TRBD1	TRBV30	TRBJ2-5	.	18	CAWSVSTGAGIGWETQYF	TGTGCCTGGAGTGTCTCGACAGGGGCTGGGATTGGTTGGGAGACCCAGTACTTC
TRBD1	TRBV5-1	TRBJ1-1	few	14	CASNRQGGDTEAFF	TGCGCCAGCAACCGACAGGGTGGGGACACTGAAGCTTTCTTT
TRBD2	TRBV29-1	TRBJ2-1	.	18	CSVEDMLAGLDTYNEQFF	TGCAGCGTTGAAGACATGCTAGCGGGGCTCGATACCTACAATGAGCAGTTCTTC
TRBD1	TRBV29-1	TRBJ1-3	.	14	CSVSATGGGNTIYF	TGCAGCGTCTCCGCGACAGGGGGAGGAAACACCATATATTTT
.	TRBV7-2	TRBJ2-4	once	12	CASSLVPAVQYF	TGTGCCAGCAGCTTAGTGCCGGCAGTCCAGTACTTC
TRBD2	TRBV29-1	TRBJ2-5	.	12	CSVISGAETQYF	TGCAGCGTCATTAGCGGGGCAGAGACCCAGTACTTC
.	TRBV30	TRBJ1-3	.	15	CAQGPTLGSGNTIYF	TGTGCCCAGGGACCTACTTTAGGGTCTGGAAACACCATATATTTT
.	TRBV5-1	TRBJ2-5	.	13	CASSHGQQETQYF	TGCGCCAGCAGCCACGGACAGCAAGAGACCCAGTACTTC
.	TRBV29-1	TRBJ2-3	.	10	CSVGEDTQYF	TGCAGCGTTGGGGAAGATACGCAGTATTTT
.	TRBV5-4	TRBJ1-2	.	15	CASSSEPDTNYGYTF	TGTGCCAGCAGCTCCGAGCCGGACACAAACTATGGCTACACCTTC
TRBD2	TRBV6-4	TRBJ2-1	.	16	CASSLLGGASYNEQFF	TGTGCCAGCAGCCTGCTCGGGGGGGCTTCCTACAATGAGCAGTTCTTC
TRBD1	TRBV14	TRBJ1-2	.	14	CASSSTTGFDGYTF	TGTGCCAGCAGCTCAACGACAGGGTTCGATGGCTACACCTTC
.	TRBV25-1	TRBJ2-1	.	12	CASSESILEQFF	TGTGCCAGCAGTGAATCTATCCTAGAGCAGTTCTTC
.	TRBV29-1	TRBJ2-7	.	11	CRDMGTYEQYF	TGCAGGGACATGGGAACCTACGAGCAGTACTTC
.	TRBV9	TRBJ2-2	.	18	CASSVATGLEGNTGELFF	TGTGCCAGCAGCGTAGCAACGGGGCTAGAAGGGAACACCGGGGAGCTGTTTTTT
.	TRBV5-4	TRBJ2-7	.	15	CAIRNYSLRAYEQYF	TGTGCCATCCGCAATTACTCTCTCAGGGCCTACGAGCAGTACTTC
.	TRBV7-3	TRBJ2-2	.	13	CASSTLNTGELFF	TGTGCCAGCAGTACACTAAACACCGGGGAGCTGTTTTTT
.	TRBV29-1	TRBJ2-3	few	14	CSVEPKTSTDTQYF	TGCAGCGTTGAGCCCAAAACTAGCACAGATACGCAGTATTTT
.	TRBV4-3	TRBJ2-3	few	13	CASSHRGPDTQYF	TGCGCCAGCAGCCACAGGGGTCCGGATACGCAGTATTTT
TRBD1	TRBV7-2	TRBJ1-2	.	13	CASSRDRTGGYTF	TGTGCCAGCAGCCGGGACAGGACGGGTGGCTACACCTTC
TRBD1	TRBV5-1	TRBJ2-6	.	17	CASSWDRVDTGANVLTF	TGCGCCAGCAGCTGGGACAGGGTGGATACTGGGGCCAACGTCCTGACTTTC
.	TRBV4-3	TRBJ2-2	.	13	CASSQERTGELFF	TGCGCCAGCAGCCAAGAGAGAACCGGGGAGCTGTTTTTT
TRBD1	TRBV6-5	TRBJ1-1	.	15	CASSYTYRGNTEAFF	TGTGCCAGCAGTTACACATACAGGGGGAACACTGAAGCTTTCTTT
.	TRBV5-1	TRBJ2-3	few	14	CASSVGGAEDTQYF	TGCGCCAGCAGCGTTGGGGGGGCAGAGGATACGCAGTATTTT
.	TRBV4-2	TRBJ1-2	.	12	CASSQDGDGYTF	TGTGCCAGCAGCCAAGATGGGGATGGCTACACCTTC
.	TRBV4-1	TRBJ1-2	.	14	CASSQEKRRYGYTF	TGCGCCAGCAGCCAAGAAAAGCGCCGCTATGGCTACACCTTC
TRBD2	TRBV2	TRBJ2-5	once	17	CASSDFGGGRPEETQYF	TGTGCCAGCAGTGACTTCGGGGGGGGCCGCCCCGAAGAGACCCAGTACTTC
TRBD1	TRBV30	TRBJ1-4	.	18	CAWSVNPRDRGWDEKLFF	TGTGCCTGGAGTGTAAACCCCCGGGACAGGGGATGGGATGAAAAACTGTTTTTT
TRBD1	TRBV4-3	TRBJ2-7	.	16	CASSQEPPDRAGEQYF	TGCGCCAGCAGCCAAGAGCCCCCCGACAGGGCGGGCGAGCAGTACTTC
.	TRBV5-1	TRBJ1-6	few	14	CASSVGGANSPLHF	TGCGCCAGCAGCGTCGGGGGGGCAAATTCACCCCTCCACTTT
TRBD1	TRBV7-9	TRBJ2-5	.	14	CASSFTGGVETQYF	TGTGCCAGCAGCTTTACAGGGGGTGTGGAGACCCAGTACTTC
.	TRBV30	TRBJ2-5	.	15	CAWSAAGTPQETQYF	TGTGCCTGGAGCGCCGCGGGGACCCCCCAAGAGACCCAGTACTTC
.	TRBV29-1	TRBJ1-1	few	12	CSVDARAVSAFF	TGCAGCGTTGACGCCAGGGCGGTTTCGGCTTTCTTT
TRBD1	TRBV29-1	TRBJ2-1	.	14	CSVVGTGGHNEQFF	TGCAGCGTGGTGGGGACAGGGGGCCACAATGAGCAGTTCTTC
TRBD1	TRBV19	TRBJ1-2	.	14	CASSQDRERGGYTF	TGTGCCAGTAGTCAGGACAGGGAGAGAGGTGGCTACACCTTC
TRBD2	TRBV7-9	TRBJ2-1	few	14	CASSLTGGAGEQFF	TGTGCCAGCAGCTTAACCGGGGGAGCGGGAGAGCAGTTCTTC
.	TRBV6-5	TRBJ2-1	.	12	CASSGSGQEQFF	TGTGCCAGCAGTGGAAGTGGGCAGGAGCAGTTCTTC
.	TRBV7-8	TRBJ2-3	.	14	CASSFGDPTDTQYF	TGTGCCAGCAGCTTTGGGGATCCCACAGATACGCAGTATTTT
TRBD1	TRBV4-3	TRBJ1-3	.	14	CASSQGQGANTIYF	TGCGCCAGCAGCCAAGGACAGGGGGCAAACACCATATATTTT
.	TRBV29-1	TRBJ2-7	.	13	CSVIQGFSYEQYF	TGCAGCGTAATCCAGGGTTTCTCCTACGAGCAGTACTTC
.	TRBV30	TRBJ2-7	.	12	CACEDGTYEQYF	TGTGCCTGTGAGGACGGAACCTACGAGCAGTACTTC